This TCR beta chain was observed in a study of vaccination effects on CD4 cells after COVID-19. Study background: Cultivation was performed at more than 1.5 million PBMC per well with about 9.6 IU/ml IL-2 and approximately 10 ug/ml peptides added. Study-wide findings and caveats: Late post-vaccination samples showed marked contraction of infection- and vaccine-induced clones.

Cultured cells yielded isolated CD4+ T cells after around 10 days. All study participants received two doses of BNT162b2 or mRNA-1273 vaccine. Neither prior SARS-CoV-2 infection nor positive nucleocapsid antibodies were present in the vaccine recipients. V lost 2 bases to trimming and J lost 4 bases, with 6 bases between them. The CDR3 consists of 11 residues. The germline V gene encodes CDR1 DFQATT and CDR2 SNEGSKA (reference sequence). As to this clone: As yet, its antigen is unknown.

Clones were sequenced by immunoSEQ multiplex PCR, and TCRdb holds only the in-frame ones, with some missing. Among roughly 41,000 clones listed, about 70% were seen once. The source is a human donor who received a COVID-19 vaccine. This chain joins TRBV20-1 and TRBJ2-7; D unresolved. This material consisted of CD4+ T cells from PBMCs cultured without peptide, taken after COVID-19 vaccination. For the CDR3, the DNA is TGCAGTGCTAGAATAGAATACGAGCAGTACTTC. It specifies CSARIEYEQYF.